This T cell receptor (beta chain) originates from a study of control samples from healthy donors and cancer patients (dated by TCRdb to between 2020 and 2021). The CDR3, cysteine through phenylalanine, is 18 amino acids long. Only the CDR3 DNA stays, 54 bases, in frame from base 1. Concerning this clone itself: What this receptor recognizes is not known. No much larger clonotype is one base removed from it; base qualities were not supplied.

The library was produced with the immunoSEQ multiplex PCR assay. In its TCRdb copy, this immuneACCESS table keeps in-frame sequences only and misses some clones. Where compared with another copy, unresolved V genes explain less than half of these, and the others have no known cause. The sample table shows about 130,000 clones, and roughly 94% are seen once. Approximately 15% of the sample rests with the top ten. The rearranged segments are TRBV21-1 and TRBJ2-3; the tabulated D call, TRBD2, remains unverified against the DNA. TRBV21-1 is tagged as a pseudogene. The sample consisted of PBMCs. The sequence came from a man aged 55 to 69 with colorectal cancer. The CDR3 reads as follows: CASTTYLSSGGAKSTQYF. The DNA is TGTGCCAGCACCACCTATCTTTCTAGCGGGGGGGCGAAAAGTACGCAGTATTTT.